This T cell receptor (beta chain) emerged from a study of cytomegalovirus exposure and HLA in healthy donors. The PCR employed 60 Vbeta primers together with 13 Jbeta primers. Profiling relied on immunoSEQ multiplex PCR, and the TCRdb table lists in-frame clones only, not all of them. The sample has over 100,000 clones, roughly two thirds seen once; the top ten hold about 2.2%. This clone has only a few counts. Its antigen is undetermined. V was trimmed by 0 bases and J by 8 bases, leaving 10 bases between them. Germline CDR1 MNHEY, CDR2 SVGAGI. CDR3 size: 13 residues. Findings and caveats of the study: Researchers reported that three CMV-associated chains were confirmed in vitro as CMV antigen-specific. In a later analysis, HLA-C alleles had the fewest associated TCRs, DRB1 alleles the most.

The chain joins TRBV6-5 to TRBJ1-2; D perhaps matches TRBD1 (6 bases). The receptor was isolated from a woman in her twenties or thirties in good health and CMV-seronegative. Sequencing was performed on PBMCs. The CDR3 sequence: CASSYSGGLGYTF. DNA for the CDR3: TGTGCCAGCAGTTACTCTGGGGGCTTGGGCTACACCTTC.